This TCR beta chain stems from a study of regulatory T cells in long-lasting Graves disease. This clonotype was seen more than once but under ten times. Its specificity is unknown. The length of the CDR3 is 14 residues. The germline gives CDR1 KGHSH, CDR2 LQKENI. The ends lost 4 bases at V and 9 bases at J; junction bases unmatched: 8. Time point defined: newly diagnosed GD, antithyroid drugs for less than 3 months. After RNA was extracted from PBMCs, the TCR library was made from it. Collection of peripheral blood (roughly 9.3 milliliters) was done using EDTA tubes. The study, taken as a whole, reports: Owing to a sample size that was small, accuracy may have been reduced.

Investigators prepared the TCR beta libraries by applying iRepertoire HTBI primers and Arm-PCR of CDR3 regions. TCRdb ran MiXCR on the multiplex PCR reads and lists one entry per CDR3 protein. This sample has 400,000 to 550,000 distinct CDR3 sequences, with about 16% found just once. These records were also assigned to another study, of T cells in Graves' hyperthyroidism and ophthalmopathy. From that report: Patients aged 18 to 65 with hyperthyroidism were newly diagnosed, with duration under 2 months. Most thyroid clonotypes with frequency above 0.001 were detected in blood.

The chain combines TRBV18 with TRBJ2-2; 7 bases match TRBD1. The sequence derives from a woman between 18 and 29 years old with Graves disease. The sample consisted of peripheral blood mononuclear cells (PBMCs), taken at new diagnosis, from a patient treated with antithyroid drugs. The CDR3 coding sequence is TGTGCCAGCTCACACGGGACAGAACACCGGGAGCTGTTTTTT. It encodes CASSHGTEHRELFF.